A single sample is the source of the 24 T cell receptor beta chains below, sequenced in a study of cytomegalovirus exposure and HLA in healthy donors. Using immunoSEQ multiplex PCR, the repertoire was profiled, and TCRdb retains in-frame clones only, with some absent. The table records roughly 140,000 clones, approximately 89% of them present only once. Material for sequencing was PBMCs. The receptor source for this set is a man aged 18 to 30 in good health and CMV-seronegative.

This rearrangement joins TRBV7-9 to TRBJ2-1; 8 bases fit TRBD2. The CDR3 totals 18 residues. V lost 2 bases, J lost 9 bases, and 18 bases stayed unmatched. Germline V gives CDR1 SEHNR, CDR2 FQNEAQ (reference sequence). CDR3 sequence: CASSLLTSAASASREQFF. In nucleotides, the CDR3 is TGTGCCAGCAGCTTACTGACTAGCGCAGCCTCCGCTTCCCGTGAGCAGTTCTTC.

The chain recombines TRBV18 with TRBJ2-3; D remains ambiguous. The CDR3 is made up of 12 amino acids. V was clipped by 3 bases and J by 2 bases, with 3 bases between them. The germline CDR1 and CDR2 sequences are KGHSH and LQKENI. The CDR3 here is CASSPATDTQYF. The DNA of the CDR3 is TGTGCCAGCTCACCGGCCACAGATACGCAGTATTTT. The variable domain in full, with the rest retrieved from reference TRBV18 and TRBJ2-3, is NAGVMQNPRHLVRRRGQEARLRCSPMKGHSHVYWYRQLPEEGLKFMVYLQKENIIDESGMPKERFSAEFPKEGPSILRIQQVVRGDSAAYFCASSPATDTQYFGPGTRLTVL.

V and J are TRBV11-3 and TRBJ2-2; D gene uncertain. V was clipped by 5 bases and J by 7 bases, with 11 bases between them. Germline V gives CDR1 SGHNT, CDR2 YENEEA. The CDR3 has 13 amino acids. CDR3 loop: CASSPARNGELFF. CDR3 DNA: TGTGCCAGCAGCCCAGCTAGGAACGGGGAGCTGTTTTTT.

The chain uses TRBV2 and TRBJ2-3; 8 nucleotides line up with TRBD1. This CDR3 region has 15 residues. V dropped 3 bases and J dropped 3; count of bases not matched to a gene: 5. Looked up from germline, CDR1 is SNHLY and CDR2 is FYNNEI. The CDR3 DNA sequence: TGTGCCAGCAGTGACCGGGACAGGAGGACAGATACGCAGTATTTT. Amino acid sequence: CASSDRDRRTDTQYF.

The genes are TRBV7-2 and TRBJ2-7; D call uncertain. This CDR3 is 12 amino acids long. CDR1 SGHTA and CDR2 FQGNSA come from the germline V gene. Trimming left V 1 base short and J 4 bases short, with 5 bases between. DNA of the CDR3: TGTGCCAGCAGCTTAGTACGGTACGAGCAGTACTTC. As protein: CASSLVRYEQYF.

CDR3 region: CASSLGASGSDEQYV. CDR3 coding DNA: TGTGCCAGCAGCTTAGGGGCTAGCGGGAGTGATGAGCAGTACGTC. This chain uses TRBV11-3 with TRBJ2-7, with 10 bases aligning to TRBD2. Germline values: CDR1 SGHNT, CDR2 YENEEA. The CDR3 is 15 amino acids. With 1 base clipped from V and 7 bases from J, the junction kept 7 bases outside the gene matches.

The CDR3 sequence is CAIRGPRDRDTEAFF. In nucleotides, the CDR3 is TGTGCCATCAGGGGGCCCCGGGACAGGGACACTGAAGCTTTCTTT. The chain recombines TRBV10-3 with TRBJ1-1; 9 positions match TRBD1. Trimming at V came to 6 bases and at J to 3 bases, leaving 8 bases not matched to a gene. The germline V gene has CDR1 ENHRY and CDR2 SYGVKD. This CDR3 is 15 amino acids long.

The chain uses TRBV7-8 and TRBJ2-3; TRBD2 aligns across 10 bases. The junction had 2 bases not matched to a gene; V was cut back by 8 bases and J by 3 bases. Germline loops: CDR1 SGHVS, CDR2 FQNEAQ. The CDR3 is 13 residues long. This chain's CDR3 is CASSSGRTDTQYF. The DNA of the CDR3 is TGTGCCAGCTCTAGCGGGAGAACAGATACGCAGTATTTT. Full variable domain (outside the CDR3, taken from reference TRBV7-8 and TRBJ2-3): GAGVSQSPRYKVAKRGQDVALRCDPISGHVSLFWYQQALGQGPEFLTYFQNEAQLDKSGLPSDRFFAERPEGSVSTLKIQRTQQEDSAVYLCASSSGRTDTQYFGPGTRLTVL.

The chain links TRBV9 to TRBJ2-3, with TRBD2 matching 14 bases. The CDR3 is made up of 18 amino acids. With 4 bases clipped from V and 2 bases from J, the junction kept 9 bases outside the gene matches. The germline V gene has CDR1 SGDLS and CDR2 YYNGEE. In nucleotides, the CDR3 is TGTGCCAGCAGCCTAGCGGGACTAGCGGGGGCCAACACAGATACGCAGTATTTT. It specifies CASSLAGLAGANTDTQYF.

The rearrangement links TRBV27 to TRBJ2-3; D is possibly TRBD2 (6 bases). This CDR3 has 13 residues. Germline lookup yields CDR1 MNHEY and CDR2 SMNVEV (reference sequence). The V end was cut by 3 bases, the J end by 10 bases, with 14 bases between. This chain's CDR3 is CASSLGLANSQYF. The CDR3 DNA reads TGTGCCAGCAGTTTGGGTCTAGCGAACTCGCAGTATTTT.

The V call is TRBV6-5, the J call TRBJ2-1; 8 bases agree with TRBD2. CDR1 and CDR2 from the germline V gene are MNHEY and SVGAGI. V shed 4 bases and J 10 bases; nucleotides not matched to a gene: 9. The CDR3 runs to 14 residues. The CDR3: CASSSPGLVEEQFF. Written as DNA, the CDR3 is TGTGCCAGCAGTTCACCGGGACTAGTTGAAGAGCAGTTCTTC.

The CDR3 nucleotides read TGCGCCAGCAGCTTGGGTCTAGCGGGGGGGCTGGAGACCCAGTACTTC. As protein: CASSLGLAGGLETQYF. The chain uses TRBV5-1 and TRBJ2-5; 12 bases map to TRBD2. Trimming took 0 bases from V and 5 from J; bases not matched to a gene: 5. This CDR3 has 16 residues. The germline CDR1 and CDR2 sequences are SGHRS and YFSETQ.

The rearrangement joins TRBV7-9 to TRBJ2-2, with D possibly matching TRBD1 (6 bases). Germline V lookup: CDR1 SEHNR, CDR2 FQNEAQ (reference sequence). This CDR3 spans 17 amino acids. V lost 3 bases and J 5 bases, leaving 19 bases between the germline ends. CDR3: CASSFARQVEPTGELFF. Written as DNA, the CDR3 is TGTGCCAGCAGCTTCGCGAGACAGGTTGAACCTACCGGGGAGCTGTTTTTT.

The chain uses TRBV19 and TRBJ2-1; 9 bases match TRBD2. V lost 3 bases to trimming and J lost 7 bases; unmatched junction nucleotides: 7. The V gene's germline CDR1 is LNHDA and CDR2 SQIVND (reference sequence). This CDR3 has 15 amino acids. The CDR3 loop reads CASSISRSGGNEQFF. The CDR3 DNA is TGTGCCAGTAGTATTAGCCGTAGCGGGGGAAATGAGCAGTTCTTC.

The CDR3 here is CASSGTGGDQPQHF. CDR3 DNA sequence: TGTGCCAGCAGTGGGACAGGGGGCGATCAGCCCCAGCATTTT. The gene calls are TRBV2 and TRBJ1-5; TRBD1 matches at 11 bases. Germline lookup yields CDR1 SNHLY and CDR2 FYNNEI. V lost 4 bases and J lost 5; bases outside the gene matches: 1. The CDR3 spans 14 residues.

This clone is a singleton in its sample. The rearrangement uses TRBV15 and TRBJ1-2, with D tentatively TRBD1 (6 bases). The CDR3 is 14 residues long. V lost 0 bases, J lost 5 bases, and 10 bases lay in between. CDR1 is LNHNV, CDR2 YYDKDF, per germline (reference sequence). The CDR3 reads CATSRDRGGYGYTF. CDR3 nucleotides: TGTGCCACCAGCAGAGACAGGGGCGGATATGGCTACACCTTC.

This chain uses TRBV27 with TRBJ1-5; D perhaps matches TRBD1 (5 bases). This CDR3 is 14 amino acids long. CDR1 is MNHEY and CDR2 is SMNVEV in the germline V gene (reference sequence). V lost 4 bases to trimming and J lost 9 bases, with 16 bases between them. CDR3 residues: CASSSRGGAGPQHF. The CDR3 DNA sequence: TGTGCCAGCAGTTCCCGGGGGGGTGCAGGGCCCCAGCATTTT.

The genes are TRBV5-6 and TRBJ2-7; TRBD1 matches at 8 bases. The V and J ends lost 4 bases and 4 bases, in that order; junction bases with no gene match: 4. CDR1 is SGHDT, CDR2 YYEEEE, per germline. The CDR3 covers 13 residues. CDR3 nucleotide sequence: TGTGCCAGCAGCAGAAGACAGGGGTACGAGCAGTACGTC. Translating gives CASSRRQGYEQYV.

The chain employs TRBV15 and TRBJ2-7; D might be TRBD1 (5 bases). This CDR3 is built from 12 residues. Trimming shortened V by 5 bases and J by 0 bases, and 5 bases separated the two germline ends. Germline V gene lookup returns CDR1 LNHNV and CDR2 YYDKDF (reference sequence). The CDR3 reads CATSDSSYEQYF. Here the CDR3 DNA reads TGTGCCACCAGCGACAGCTCCTACGAGCAGTACTTC.

The V and J genes are TRBV6-1 and TRBJ2-3, with 8 bases lining up with TRBD2. This CDR3 contains 15 residues. Trimming at V came to 6 bases and at J to 2 bases, leaving 7 bases not matched to a gene. CDR1 MNHNS and CDR2 SASEGT come from the germline V gene. CDR3 in DNA: TGTGCCAGCAGCGTTGGGACTAGATACACAGATACGCAGTATTTT. Encoded protein: CASSVGTRYTDTQYF.

This chain joins TRBV7-6 and TRBJ2-7, with a weak D call TRBD2 (7 bases). V gave up 1 base and J gave up 5 bases, with 12 bases separating them. CDR3 size: 14 residues. Per germline, CDR1 SGHVS and CDR2 FNYEAQ. DNA for the CDR3: TGTGCCAGCAGCTTAGAGGGGGGGCCTAACGAGCAGTACTTC. Translating it yields CASSLEGGPNEQYF.

CDR3 sequence (DNA): TGTGCCAGCTCACCCATGGCGGGCGACGAGCAGTACTTC. Amino acids: CASSPMAGDEQYF. The chain joins TRBV18 to TRBJ2-7; maybe TRBD2 (5 bases). Trimming shortened V by 3 bases and J by 5 bases, and 11 bases separated the two germline ends. The germline V gene has CDR1 KGHSH and CDR2 LQKENI. This CDR3 is 13 amino acids long.

This chain uses TRBV7-9 with TRBJ1-4; TRBD1 matches at 11 bases. V shed 5 bases and J 6 bases; nucleotides not matched to a gene: 2. Germline CDR1 and CDR2: SEHNR and FQNEAQ (reference sequence). The CDR3 runs 14 residues. CDR3 amino acids: CASSRDRGYEKLFF. CDR3 nucleotides: TGTGCCAGCAGCCGGGACAGGGGGTATGAAAAACTGTTTTTT.

The chain employs TRBV6-1 and TRBJ1-2; 7 nucleotides match TRBD1. There are 13 residues in the CDR3. Germline assignment: CDR1 MNHNS and CDR2 SASEGT. With 4 bases clipped from V and 6 bases from J, the junction kept 5 bases outside the gene matches. The CDR3 loop is CASSGGTADGYTF. CDR3 DNA sequence: TGTGCCAGCAGTGGGGGGACAGCAGATGGCTACACCTTC.